Listed below are T cell receptor beta chains from one sample, sequenced in a study of T cell responses to AZD1222 COVID-19 vaccine. Sequencing was performed with immunoSEQ multiplex PCR; in TCRdb, only in-frame clones are kept and a portion is missing. The sample lists approximately 150,000 clones; roughly 93% were seen once. Sequences were derived from peripheral blood, sampled 28 days after the second AZD1222 dose. Receptor source: an adult who received the AZD1222 COVID-19 vaccine. Both conserved end residues are trimmed from each CDR3. Fields, in order: CDR3 protein, V gene, CDR3 length.

CDR3: AWKAGEDSGELF
V: TRBV30
length: 12

CDR3: ASSQEWGGNQPQH
V: TRBV3-1/TRBV3-2
length: 13

CDR3: ASSPGGLAVHEQY
V: TRBV28
length: 13

CDR3: ASSLETGNFRGPQH
V: TRBV7-8
length: 14

CDR3: ASSLDSRRRNSPLH
V: TRBV5-5
length: 14

CDR3: ASSLPPIGMGYNEQF
V: TRBV28
length: 15

CDR3: ASSLGEGGVGQY
V: TRBV7-9
length: 12

CDR3: ASSLEETDTQY
V: TRBV11-3
length: 11

CDR3: ASSRVLAAKDEQF
V: TRBV18
length: 13

CDR3: ASSQARRGRYGYT
V: TRBV3-1/TRBV3-2
length: 13

CDR3: ASGGFGTEAF
V: TRBV5-4
length: 10

CDR3: ASSSGTGDGYGYT
V: TRBV5-5
length: 13

CDR3: ASSQDPTRPGDTQY
V: TRBV3-1/TRBV3-2
length: 14

CDR3: ASSLGAKDDTQY
V: TRBV5-1
length: 12

CDR3: ASSRQGLGGYT
V: TRBV7-2
length: 11

CDR3: ATLVRGTEAF
V: TRBV6-5
length: 10

CDR3: ASSFSPTTVFDEQF
V: TRBV7-3
length: 14

CDR3: ASSPGPVLAKNIQY
V: TRBV5-1
length: 14

CDR3: ASSLGAGMITEAF
V: TRBV11-2
length: 13

CDR3: ASSAAGGINYGYT
V: TRBV25-1
length: 13

CDR3: ASSPSGTGDNLATNEKLF
V: TRBV6-6
length: 18

CDR3: ASSVHSGGLNYGYT
V: TRBV9
length: 14

CDR3: ASSYEGGPFEQY
V: TRBV6-5
length: 12

CDR3: ASSTNPGGPNEKLF
V: TRBV18
length: 14

CDR3: AARDAGGGYT
V: TRBV18
length: 10

CDR3: ASSLVVTGIHTEAF
V: TRBV5-1
length: 14

CDR3: ASSLMGQGRGNEQF
V: TRBV11-3
length: 14

CDR3: ASSLRTGDSEDTQY
V: TRBV7-9
length: 14

CDR3: ASSREAEAF
V: TRBV6-6
length: 9

CDR3: ASGLSLSAF
V: TRBV12-3/TRBV12-4
length: 9

CDR3: ASSLPGRGRVREQY
V: TRBV28
length: 14

CDR3: ASSLEGGGETQY
V: TRBV5-1
length: 12

CDR3: ASSLLRDTEAF
V: TRBV12-3/TRBV12-4
length: 11

CDR3: ASSLVGVTEAF
V: TRBV12-3/TRBV12-4
length: 11

CDR3: ASSLTLGQTQY
V: TRBV3-1/TRBV3-2
length: 11

CDR3: ASKGDNTEAF
V: TRBV2
length: 10

CDR3: ASSFKGANYGYT
V: TRBV7-2
length: 12

CDR3: ASSPGQGALRTEAF
V: TRBV11-2
length: 14

CDR3: ASRGSNQPQH
V: TRBV2
length: 10